The 30 T cell receptor beta chains in this list originate from one sample, sequenced in a study of T cells in women clearing cervical HPV infection. The repertoire was sequenced with immunoSEQ multiplex PCR; TCRdb's copy has only in-frame clones and lacks some. The listing records tens of thousands of clones. Sequenced material: blood buffy coat. All receptors derive from a woman aged 18-70 years with a cervical HPV16 infection that either progressed to CIN3+ or cleared (not recorded which).

Notes on this clone: The DNA ends 3 residues before the CDR3 does, and the rest of the CDR3 is filled in from the germline J gene. V and J are TRBV2 and TRBJ2-5; perhaps TRBD1 as D (7 bases). V was pared by 6 bases and J by 2 bases, with 16 bases between. Germline V gene lookup returns CDR1 SNHLY and CDR2 FYNNEI. The CDR3 loop spans 15 amino acids. The sequenced CDR3 bases are TGTGCCAGCAGCTACCGCGGGACAGCACAAGAGACC. It translates to CASSYRGTAQET. The CDR3 reads in full as CASSYRGTAQETQYF.

Points on this clone: The read terminates 3 residues ahead of where the CDR3 ends, so the germline J gene completes it. The chain couples TRBV5-1 to TRBJ2-3; D gene ambiguous. CDR3 size: 16 residues. V lost 1 base, J lost 5 bases, and 17 bases lay in between. From germline, CDR1 is SGHRS and CDR2 YFSETQ. CDR3 DNA, as far as it was read: TGCGCCAGCAGCTTGTCCCCACCCCAAGGTGAAGATACG. Translated: CASSLSPPQGEDT. The full CDR3 reads CASSLSPPQGEDTQYF.

As concerns this clone: Read sequence stops 3 residues before the CDR3 end, and the germline J gene provides the missing end. The V gene is TRBV30, the J gene TRBJ1-2; D may be TRBD1 (6 bases). The germline gives CDR1 GTSNPN, CDR2 SVGIG (reference sequence). The CDR3 is 17 residues long. CDR3 DNA (partial): TGTGCCTGGAGTTCACCCCAAGGTGTCAGCGGGGGGCTTGAC. It codes for CAWSSPQGVSGGLD. Given in full, the CDR3 is CAWSSPQGVSGGLDYTF.

About this clone: The CDR3 end falls 3 residues outside the read, so it is completed with the germline J gene. The chain employs TRBV20-1 and TRBJ1-1; tentative D call: TRBD1 (5 bases). This CDR3 has 15 amino acids. Germline V gene lookup returns CDR1 DFQATT and CDR2 SNEGSKA (reference sequence). V lost 3 bases and J lost 2, with 16 bases in between. The CDR3: CSARGRAHLNTEAFF. CDR3 DNA (partial): TGCAGTGCTAGGGGCAGGGCTCATTTAAACACTGAA.

Regarding this clone: The CDR3 is cut off 3 residues early in the read; its end comes from the germline J gene. The V call is TRBV7-3, the J call TRBJ2-3; tentatively, D is TRBD2 (5 bases). The CDR3 covers 14 residues. CDR1 SGHTA and CDR2 FQGTGA come from the germline V gene. With 1 base removed from V and 4 bases from J, the gap between germline ends came to 9 bases. The CDR3: CASSLSLGADTQYF. The sequenced CDR3 bases are TGTGCCAGCAGCTTAAGCCTCGGGGCAGATACG.

About this clone itself: The CDR3 is cut off 3 residues early in the read; its end comes from the germline J gene. The chain carries TRBV19 and TRBJ2-1, with D possibly matching TRBD2 (5 bases). Trimming removed 5 bases from V and 4 bases from J, with 15 bases in between. CDR3 length: 15 amino acids. CDR1 is LNHDA, CDR2 SQIVND, per germline (reference sequence). CDR3 DNA, as far as it was read: TGTGCCAGTAGTGCCCGCGGGCCTCTATACAATGAG. Translating gives CASSARGPLYNE. The entire CDR3 is CASSARGPLYNEQFF.

A word on this clone: The read comes to an end 3 residues before the CDR3 does, leaving the germline J gene to fill in the end. The chain combines TRBV5-5 with TRBJ2-3, with D perhaps matching TRBD1 or TRBD2 (5 bases each). CDR3 length: 15 amino acids. Per germline, CDR1 SGHKS and CDR2 YYEKEE (reference sequence). The CDR3 reads CASSLGTHEWETQYF. Partial CDR3 DNA: TGTGCCAGCAGCTTGGGGACACACGAATGGGAGACG.

Notes on this clone: The missing CDR3 end, 3 residues past where the read stops, is filled in from the germline J gene. The V and J genes are TRBV14 and TRBJ1-4; 7 bases map to TRBD1. The CDR3 is 11 residues long. Per germline, CDR1 SGHDN and CDR2 FVKESK. V shed 11 bases, J shed 8 bases, and the junction held 5 bases outside the gene matches. CDR3 DNA (partial): TGTGCCGGCGACAGGGACGAAAAA. Protein: CAGDRDEK. The full CDR3 protein is CAGDRDEKLFF.

Regarding this clone: The read ends 3 residues early relative to the CDR3; the germline J gene fills the gap. V gene TRBV29-1 combines with J gene TRBJ2-1; 11 bases align to TRBD1. CDR1 SQVTM and CDR2 ANQGSEA come from the germline V gene. V shed 8 bases and J 4 bases; nucleotides not matched to a gene: 7. CDR3 length: 14 residues. The part of the CDR3 DNA that was read is TGCAGCTCTCGGACAGGGGGCGTATACAATGAG. As protein: CSSRTGGVYNE. The CDR3 in its entirety is CSSRTGGVYNEQFF.

As for this clone: The read gets to within 3 residues of the CDR3 end, and the germline J gene fills in the rest. The chain recombines TRBV7-9 with TRBJ1-2, with unresolved D. The V gene lost 5 bases and the J gene lost 4 bases, with 14 bases spanning the gap. This CDR3 is built from 14 residues. Germline loops: CDR1 SEHNR, CDR2 FQNEAQ (reference sequence). CDR3 residues: CASSLTPAGYGYTF. The sequenced CDR3 bases are TGTGCCAGCAGCCTTACACCCGCGGGCTATGGC.

A word on this clone: The read terminates 3 residues ahead of where the CDR3 ends, so the germline J gene completes it. This chain uses TRBV19 with TRBJ2-2; the match to TRBD1 covers 8 bases. The CDR3 extends over 16 amino acids. V dropped 5 bases and J dropped 2; count of bases not matched to a gene: 7. Looked up from germline, CDR1 is LNHDA and CDR2 is SQIVND (reference sequence). CDR3 DNA, as far as it was read: TGTGCCAGTAGTCCCCGGGACAGGCCTAACACCGGGGAG. As protein: CASSPRDRPNTGE. The CDR3 in full is CASSPRDRPNTGELFF.

Remarks on this clone: With the read ending 3 residues before the CDR3 end, the germline J gene is used to fill in that end. The chain has TRBV4-1 and TRBJ2-2; TRBD1 matches 8 bases. The CDR3 length is 18 residues. The V gene end was trimmed by 2 bases and the J gene end by 1 base; junction bases not matched to a gene: 9. The V gene's germline CDR1 is MGHRA and CDR2 YSYEKL. The CDR3 sequence is CASSQRTLGQGNTGELFF. The DNA read from the CDR3 is TGCGCCAGCAGCCAACGAACCCTTGGACAGGGGAACACCGGGGAG.

In the case of this clone: The read finishes 3 residues shy of the CDR3 end, and the germline J gene is used to complete it. This chain uses TRBV7-2 with TRBJ1-1, with 7 nucleotides matching TRBD1. The length of the CDR3 is 14 residues. CDR1 is SGHTA, CDR2 FQGNSA, per germline. V trimming: 6 bases; J trimming: 7 bases; junction bases outside the gene matches: 11. CDR3 amino acids: CASSKNQGVIEAFF. Incomplete CDR3 DNA: TGTGCCAGCAGTAAAAATCAGGGGGTAATTGAA.

To note about this clone: The read finishes 3 residues shy of the CDR3 end, and the germline J gene is used to complete it. J is TRBJ2-5 and V is TRBV11-3; the match to TRBD1 covers 7 bases. The V and J ends lost 5 bases and 1 base, in that order; junction bases with no gene match: 7. This CDR3 spans 15 amino acids. Germline CDR1 reads SGHNT; CDR2 reads YENEEA. The part of the CDR3 DNA that was read is TGTGCCAGCAGCCCCCCCCGACAGGGCCAAGAGACC. Translated, it gives CASSPPRQGQET. In full, the CDR3 reads CASSPPRQGQETQYF.

With respect to this clone: The read ends 3 residues before the CDR3 terminus; that terminus is restored from the germline J gene. The chain is built from TRBV20-1 and TRBJ2-7, with 14 bases lining up with TRBD2. Germline loops: CDR1 DFQATT, CDR2 SNEGSKA (reference sequence). The CDR3 extends over 16 amino acids. The trim removed 1 base at V and 4 bases at J, leaving 6 bases unmatched. The chain's CDR3 is CSARAPGLAGVYEQYF. CDR3 DNA (partial): TGCAGTGCTAGAGCCCCGGGACTAGCGGGAGTGTACGAG.

A note on this clone: The read stops 3 residues short of the end of the CDR3; the missing end is completed from the germline J gene. J is TRBJ1-5 and V is TRBV20-1; TRBD1 agrees at 7 bases. The CDR3 covers 14 residues. V lost 0 bases to trimming and J lost 6 bases; unmatched junction nucleotides: 5. Germline V gives CDR1 DFQATT, CDR2 SNEGSKA (reference sequence). The chain's CDR3 is CSARDPQGSQPQHF. The DNA read from the CDR3 is TGCAGTGCTAGAGACCCACAGGGGAGTCAGCCC.

Worth noting for this clone: The CDR3 end falls 3 residues outside the read, so it is completed with the germline J gene. The chain is built from TRBV5-1 and TRBJ2-7, with 9 bases that match TRBD1. Germline-derived CDR1 and CDR2 are SGHRS and YFSETQ. V trimming: 0 bases; J trimming: 4 bases; junction bases outside the gene matches: 5. This CDR3 region has 15 residues. The CDR3 DNA, read in part, is TGCGCCAGCAGCTTGGAGGGGACAGGGAAATACGAG. It is translated as CASSLEGTGKYE. The entire CDR3 sequence reads CASSLEGTGKYEQYF.

About this clone itself: The read comes to an end 3 residues before the CDR3 does, leaving the germline J gene to fill in the end. The chain is built from TRBV20-1 and TRBJ2-5, with D perhaps matching TRBD1 (6 bases). The germline V gene has CDR1 DFQATT and CDR2 SNEGSKA (reference sequence). V dropped 4 bases and J dropped 1 base, with 16 bases sitting between them. The CDR3 has 15 residues. The CDR3 spells CSANAGTLSQETQYF. CDR3 bases read: TGCAGTGCTAACGCCGGGACATTAAGCCAAGAGACC.

Notes on this clone: The CDR3 end lies 3 residues beyond the end of the read and is filled in from the germline J gene. V usage is TRBV6-2 or TRBV6-3 and J usage is TRBJ2-3, with unresolved D. The germline V gene encodes CDR1 MNHEY and CDR2 SVGEGT. The CDR3 is made up of 17 amino acids. Deletions cut 2 bases from V and 4 bases from J, with 19 bases between. Here the CDR3 reads CASSYRSGKLDADTQYF. The sequenced CDR3 bases are TGTGCCAGCAGTTACAGGTCAGGTAAACTCGACGCAGATACG.

Comments on this clone: The CDR3 end is not reached by the read, which stops 3 residues before it; the germline J gene fills it in. The rearrangement uses TRBV5-1 and TRBJ1-1; a possible D gene is TRBD1 (5 bases). This CDR3 contains 12 residues. Germline assignment: CDR1 SGHRS and CDR2 YFSETQ. V lost 2 bases and J lost 7, with 9 bases in between. CDR3 in amino acids: CASSLQGVEAFF. CDR3 DNA (partial): TGCGCCAGCAGCTTACAAGGGGTTGAA.

Points on this clone: The observed sequence ends 3 residues before the CDR3 terminus, with the missing tail filled in from the germline J gene. This rearrangement joins TRBV5-1 to TRBJ2-3; 10 positions agree with TRBD2. The CDR3 is 17 residues long. V lost 1 base and J lost 0; bases outside the gene matches: 5. Germline V lookup: CDR1 SGHRS, CDR2 YFSETQ. The covered CDR3 bases are TGCGCCAGCAGCTTGACTACTAGCGGGGCTAGCACAGATACG. This translates into CASSLTTSGASTDT. In full, the CDR3 reads CASSLTTSGASTDTQYF.

For this clone: Read sequence stops 3 residues before the CDR3 end, and the germline J gene provides the missing end. The chain has TRBV5-6 and TRBJ2-4; D may be TRBD1 (6 bases). The CDR3 loop spans 14 amino acids. Looked up from germline, CDR1 is SGHDT and CDR2 is YYEEEE. The part of the CDR3 DNA that was read is TGTGCCAGCAGCAGCATGACTGAGGGGGAGACT. Translating gives CASSSMTEGET. The whole CDR3 protein is CASSSMTEGETQYF.

Notes on this clone: The read halts 3 residues ahead of the CDR3 end, with the missing end drawn from the germline J gene. V is TRBV20-1 and J is TRBJ1-5, with D possibly TRBD1 on 6 matching bases. The germline V gene encodes CDR1 DFQATT and CDR2 SNEGSKA (reference sequence). This CDR3 contains 14 residues. With 3 bases removed from V and 5 bases from J, the gap between germline ends came to 14 bases. Incomplete CDR3 DNA: TGCAGTGCTAGTCGTGGGGCAGGGGATCAGCCC. Translated: CSASRGAGDQP. In full, the CDR3 reads CSASRGAGDQPQHF.

Note on this clone: The read ends 3 residues before the CDR3 terminus; that terminus is restored from the germline J gene. This sequence joins TRBV6-1 and TRBJ2-7, with D possibly TRBD1 on 6 matching bases. The germline V and J ends were trimmed by 4 bases and 0 bases, with 16 bases remaining between them. From germline, CDR1 is MNHNS and CDR2 SASEGT. The CDR3 loop spans 16 amino acids. The CDR3 loop reads CASSGIARGPSYEQYF. The part of the CDR3 DNA that was read is TGTGCCAGCAGTGGCATAGCCAGGGGACCCTCCTACGAG.

Concerning this clone: The sequence runs out 3 residues before the end of the CDR3; the remainder is reconstructed from the germline J gene. The genes are TRBV5-1 and TRBJ2-1; maybe TRBD1 (5 bases). Germline V gene lookup returns CDR1 SGHRS and CDR2 YFSETQ. V lost 1 base to trimming and J lost 2 bases, with 10 bases between them. CDR3 length equals 15 residues. CDR3 DNA, as far as it was read: TGCGCCAGCAGCTTGAAGGGGCCCCCCTACAATGAG. This encodes CASSLKGPPYNE. The complete CDR3 protein is CASSLKGPPYNEQFF.

Concerning this clone: The read gets to within 3 residues of the CDR3 end, and the germline J gene fills in the rest. In the same sample, other DNA sequences code for this CDR3. The chain has TRBV7-2 and TRBJ1-2; a possible D gene is TRBD1 (5 bases). This CDR3 has 13 residues. CDR1 SGHTA and CDR2 FQGNSA come from the germline V gene. The CDR3 sequence is CASSLGPGGGYTF. Partial CDR3 DNA: TGTGCCAGCAGCTTAGGTCCGGGGGGGGGC.

As concerns this clone: The read terminates 3 residues ahead of where the CDR3 ends, so the germline J gene completes it. The chain joins TRBV5-1 to TRBJ2-3; TRBD1 might be the D (5 bases). The germline CDR1 and CDR2 sequences are SGHRS and YFSETQ. The CDR3 loop spans 14 amino acids. CDR3 region: CASSTSRGQETQYF. CDR3 DNA, as far as it was read: TGCGCCAGCAGCACATCAAGGGGTCAAGAGACG.

For this clone: From the germline J gene comes the end of the CDR3, since the read stops 3 residues before it. The chain combines TRBV11-2 with TRBJ1-2; 11 bases line up with TRBD1. Germline CDR1 reads SGHAT; CDR2 reads FQNNGV. The trim removed 5 bases at V and 6 bases at J, leaving 5 bases unmatched. CDR3 length: 14 amino acids. CDR3 in amino acids: CASSPDRGRHGYTF. The CDR3 bases that were read are TGTGCCAGCAGCCCGGACAGGGGGCGGCATGGC.

On this clone itself: The observed sequence ends 3 residues before the CDR3 terminus, with the missing tail filled in from the germline J gene. This chain links TRBV5-1 with TRBJ2-5; no clear D gene. Germline values: CDR1 SGHRS, CDR2 YFSETQ. The CDR3 extends over 14 amino acids. V lost 0 bases, J lost 1 base, and 7 bases lay in between. The CDR3 loop reads CASSLAAGQETQYF. The sequenced CDR3 bases are TGCGCCAGCAGCTTGGCCGCAGGCCAAGAGACC.

The CDR3 protein is CASSEGRGGNNEQFF. The part of the CDR3 DNA that was read is TGTGCCAGCAGTGAGGGACGGGGGGGGAACAATGAG. V usage is TRBV6-4 and J usage is TRBJ2-1; the match to TRBD2 covers 8 bases. Read sequence stops 3 residues before the CDR3 end, and the germline J gene provides the missing end. This CDR3 has 15 residues. Germline V gene data show CDR1 as MRHNA and CDR2 as SNTAGT. V trimming: 3 bases; J trimming: 5 bases; junction bases outside the gene matches: 6.